This T cell receptor (beta chain) is drawn from a study of T cell responses to AZD1222 COVID-19 vaccine (dated by TCRdb to the early 2020s). For context, the study as a whole: Because spike-specific TCR depth and breadth did not differ between the two schedules, AZD1222 recipients who got a second dose at roughly 4 weeks were pooled with those who got a second dose at roughly 12 weeks. A total of about 230 trial participants underwent TCR sequencing, of whom nearly 210 received two doses of AZD1222 and about 25 received two doses of the MenACWY control vaccine. Trial participants were enrolled into age subgroups of 18-55, 56-69 and 70-plus years, which contained about 150, 28 and 57 TCR-sequenced participants, respectively.

The CDR3 regions of human TCRbeta chains were analyzed by immunosequencing. Turning to the authors' computational methods: Repertoire TCRs were checked for matches against a reference library of SARS-CoV-2-specific TCRs that had been generated using the MIRA antigen-specificity platform. Breadth meant the fraction of unique TCRs that were SARS-CoV-2-associated, whereas depth meant the fraction of total T cells that were SARS-CoV-2-associated. Using the MIRA data, each spike-specific TCR was assigned both to the spike region to which the TCR was reactive and to a CD4 or CD8 class. Log10-transformed breadth and depth values were compared by one-way ANOVA with Sidak's multiple comparisons tests. As stored in TCRdb, this immuneACCESS dataset retains in-frame rearrangements with V and J assigned. A fraction of the clones does not appear; measured against another copy, unresolved V genes explain less than half of the discrepancy, and the remainder lacks a known reason. The V and J calls and clone size are taken from that table; D and trimming were inferred from the DNA. For this sample the table gives fewer than 100,000 clones, of which around 94% were detected only once. Roughly 12% of the sample lies in the top ten.

The trim is 3 bases for V and 10 bases for J, with a gap of 10 bases between the germline ends. The CDR3 numbers 13 residues from cysteine through phenylalanine. CDR3 DNA is the only sequence kept; it has 39 bases, read in frame from the first base. CDR1 MDHEN and CDR2 SYDVKM are derived from the germline V gene. Details on this clone: What this receptor recognizes is not known. There are no base qualities to consult, and no much larger clone falls within one base.

What the time point label conveys for this sample: baseline before first vaccination. Vaccinee samples came from UK trials COV001 and COV002, including a single-blind randomized controlled phase 2/3 trial of AZD1222 (ChAdOx1 nCoV-19) in healthy adults. For TCRbeta chain sequencing, PBMC samples from trial participants were taken at day 0 and at day 28 after the second dose. What the study reported, not specific to this receptor: Epitopes outside the regions mutated in the B.1.351 and B.1.1.7 variants were reportedly recognized by nearly half of the unique spike-specific TCRs. Participants were mostly white British, with more females than males. The authors suggested clonal diversity may have been underestimated. Vaccine-associated CD4 TCRs spanned the whole spike protein, with dominant responses in regions 160-218 and 743-854. In the small 56-69-year group, the increase in depth fell short of significance, most likely because of low power. After two AZD1222 doses, spike-specific TCR breadth and depth were significantly higher than at day 0 and than in MenACWY recipients. Because no day 14 peak-response samples were available, repertoires were characterized only after the peak T cell response. Conclusions about previously exposed vaccinees are limited because only a handful of AZD1222 recipients were SARS-CoV-2 seropositive at baseline.

The clonotype was recovered from an adult in good health. This specimen was peripheral blood, taken on day 0 of AZD1222 vaccination. The chain uses TRBV28 and TRBJ1-6, with the D gene not confidently named. The DNA reads as follows: TGTGCCAGCAGTTTCCCACCCTTGTCACCCCTCCACTTT. Translated, it gives CASSFPPLSPLHF.